This T cell receptor beta chain was sequenced for a study of T cell changes during pregnancy in multiple sclerosis. CDR1 is MDHEN, CDR2 SYDVKM, per germline. Trimming removed 5 bases from V and 3 bases from J; junction bases left unmatched: 7. The CDR3 loop spans 14 amino acids. The assay was immunoSEQ multiplex PCR, and TCRdb's table has in-frame clones only and misses some. This sample yields around 30,000 clones, of which about 90% are seen a single time; roughly 6.2% belongs to the top ten. Sequencing used CD8+ T cells from peripheral blood mononuclear cells, obtained before pregnancy. The chain couples TRBV28 to TRBJ2-7; 7 nucleotides line up with TRBD2. The origin of this receptor is a female donor with multiple sclerosis, enrolled in a pregnancy study. CDR3 nucleotides: TGTGCCAGCAGTCCTCTAGCGGAGAACTACGAGCAGTACTTC. This encodes CASSPLAENYEQYF.